This passage covers 8 T cell receptor beta chains from one sample sequenced in a study of OX40 agonist ivuxolimab in advanced cancers. Sequencing used immunoSEQ multiplex PCR; TCRdb keeps in-frame clones, though not all of them. The sample gives tens of thousands of clones, around 93% of which show up once; 9.5% to 15% is in the top ten. The sample here was CD4+ or CD8+ T cells sorted from blood, taken in a trial of the OX40 agonist ivuxolimab. The receptors were sampled from an adult with an advanced solid tumor such as melanoma, head and neck, liver or kidney cancer.

The rearrangement links TRBV4-1 to TRBJ2-1, with TRBD2 matching 10 bases. CDR3 length equals 17 residues. Trimming cost V 1 base and J 8 bases; bases outside gene matches: 11. Germline V lookup: CDR1 MGHRA, CDR2 YSYEKL. Here the CDR3 reads CASSQGFGTSALDEQFF. Written as DNA, the CDR3 is TGCGCCAGCAGCCAAGGTTTCGGGACTAGCGCTTTGGATGAGCAGTTCTTC.

The gene calls are TRBV10-2 and TRBJ2-7, with D uncertain. Germline V gene sequence: CDR1 WSHSY, CDR2 SAAADI. CDR3 length: 12 amino acids. Trimming took off 6 bases at V and 0 bases at J, with 6 bases between the two ends. CDR3 residues: CASRDGSYEQYF. In nucleotides, the CDR3 is TGCGCCAGCAGAGACGGCTCCTACGAGCAGTACTTC.

This CDR3 reads CASSTGGAGYTF. The CDR3, as DNA: TGTGCCAGCAGTACAGGAGGTGCTGGCTACACCTTC. This chain connects TRBV27 to TRBJ1-2, with TRBD1 as a possible D gene (5 bases). The length of the CDR3 is 12 residues. CDR1 MNHEY and CDR2 SMNVEV come from the germline V gene (reference sequence). V dropped 5 bases and J dropped 7 bases, with 11 bases sitting between them.

This clone was seen just once. The V and J genes are TRBV7-8 and TRBJ2-1, with 8 positions matching TRBD1. Unmatched junction bases numbered 13, after V lost 5 bases and J lost 4 bases. The CDR3 extends over 17 amino acids. CDR1 and CDR2 from the germline V gene are SGHVS and FQNEAQ. The CDR3 region is CASSAQFTGGKYNEQFF. The CDR3 DNA reads TGTGCCAGCAGCGCCCAATTCACAGGGGGAAAGTACAATGAGCAGTTCTTC.

DNA for the CDR3: TGTGCCAGCAGTGAGAGGCGGGAGCTCTACAATGAGCAGTTCTTC. This codes for CASSERRELYNEQFF. The J gene is TRBJ2-1, the V gene TRBV6-1, with TRBD2 matching 7 bases. The CDR3 is 15 residues long. Per the germline V gene, CDR1 is MNHNS and CDR2 is SASEGT. J was trimmed by 3 bases and V by 3 bases; bases with no gene match: 5.

This clone was observed once. The V gene is TRBV6-5, the J gene TRBJ2-7; 8 nucleotides match TRBD2. V was pared by 11 bases and J by 7 bases, with 16 bases of the junction left unmatched. The CDR3 is 14 amino acids. Germline V gene lookup returns CDR1 MNHEY and CDR2 SVGAGI. CDR3 protein: CAASGGPFLGEQYF. For the CDR3, the DNA is TGTGCCGCCTCGGGAGGGCCTTTTCTCGGTGAGCAGTACTTC.

The gene calls are TRBV6-1 and TRBJ1-5, with TRBD1 as a possible D gene (5 bases). The CDR3 contains 13 residues. Germline V gene sequence: CDR1 MNHNS, CDR2 SASEGT. Trimming took 5 bases from V and 7 from J, leaving 12 bases between them. The CDR3 sequence: CASSPSGSQPQHF. DNA for the CDR3: TGTGCCAGCAGTCCCTCAGGGTCCCAGCCCCAGCATTTT.

The V and J genes are TRBV28 and TRBJ1-1; tentatively, D is TRBD1 (6 bases). This CDR3 spans 15 amino acids. V was trimmed by 6 bases and J by 2 bases, leaving 16 bases between them. Germline loops: CDR1 MDHEN, CDR2 SYDVKM. This CDR3 reads CASSLQGAINTEAFF. The CDR3 nucleotides are TGTGCCAGCAGCCTACAGGGTGCAATCAACACTGAAGCTTTCTTT.